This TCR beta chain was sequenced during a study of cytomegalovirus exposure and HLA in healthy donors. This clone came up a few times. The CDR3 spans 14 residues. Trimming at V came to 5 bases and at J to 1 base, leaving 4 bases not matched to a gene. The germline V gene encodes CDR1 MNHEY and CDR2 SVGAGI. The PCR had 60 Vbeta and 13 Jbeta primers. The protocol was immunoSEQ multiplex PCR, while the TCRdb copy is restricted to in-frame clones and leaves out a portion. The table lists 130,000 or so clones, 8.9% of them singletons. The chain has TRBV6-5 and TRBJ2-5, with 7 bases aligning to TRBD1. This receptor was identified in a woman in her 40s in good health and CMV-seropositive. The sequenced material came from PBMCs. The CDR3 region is CASSRRDSQETQYF. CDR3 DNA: TGTGCCAGCAGTCGCCGGGACAGCCAAGAGACCCAGTACTTC.